Listed here are 8 T cell receptor beta chains from one sample, sequenced in a study of T cell responses to AZD1222 COVID-19 vaccine. The protocol was immunoSEQ multiplex PCR, while the TCRdb copy is restricted to in-frame clones and leaves out a portion. This table holds 74,000 or so clones, around 84% found once. Specimen: peripheral blood, collected on day 0 of AZD1222 vaccination. The receptors were sampled from an adult in good health.

The rearrangement links TRBV5-8 to TRBJ1-3; D possibly corresponds to TRBD1 (6 bases). The CDR3 extends over 15 amino acids. Germline CDR1 and CDR2: SGHTS and YDEGEE. With 6 bases removed from V and 3 bases from J, the gap between germline ends came to 16 bases. The CDR3 loop is CASNLQGGFGNTIYF. CDR3 DNA: TGTGCCAGCAACCTACAGGGAGGGTTTGGAAACACCATATATTTT.

The gene calls are TRBV15 and TRBJ1-4; D uncertain. This CDR3 comprises 12 residues. CDR1 and CDR2 (germline): LNHNV, YYDKDF (reference sequence). V was pared by 0 bases and J by 10 bases, with 6 bases between. CDR3 protein: CATSRDVGKLFF. As DNA, the CDR3 is TGTGCCACCAGCAGAGATGTTGGAAAACTGTTTTTT. The full variable domain, completed using reference TRBV15 and TRBJ1-4, is DAMVIQNPRYQVTQFGKPVTLSCSQTLNHNVMYWYQQKSSQAPKLLFHYYDKDFNNEADTPDNFQSRRPNTSFCFLDIRSPGLGDTAMYLCATSRDVGKLFFGSGTQLSVL.

The genes are TRBV7-8 and TRBJ2-1, with D possibly matching TRBD2 (6 bases). The ends were cut back, 5 bases at V and 4 bases at J, with 18 bases in the middle. There are 16 residues in the CDR3. Per the germline V gene, CDR1 is SGHVS and CDR2 is FQNEAQ. In DNA form, the CDR3 reads TGTGCCAGCAGCCTCCAGTTAGCGGCGCCTTACAATGAGCAGTTCTTC. Translating gives CASSLQLAAPYNEQFF.

The chain links TRBV25-1 to TRBJ1-1; D possibly corresponds to TRBD1 (5 bases). CDR3 size: 14 residues. V was clipped by 2 bases and J by 3 bases, with 10 bases between them. CDR1 and CDR2 (germline): MGHDK, SYGVNS. The CDR3 sequence: CASSEPGGDTEAFF. CDR3 DNA sequence: TGTGCCAGCAGTGAACCCGGGGGGGACACTGAAGCTTTCTTT. The variable domain in full, completed from reference TRBV25-1 and TRBJ1-1, reads EADIYQTPRYLVIGTGKKITLECSQTMGHDKMYWYQQDPGMELHLIHYSYGVNSTEKGDLSSESTVSRIRTEHFPLTLESARPSHTSQYLCASSEPGGDTEAFFGQGTRLTVV.

Remarks on this clone: At the DNA level, this CDR3 is encoded by other sequences in the same sample as well. This chain links TRBV29-1 with TRBJ2-7, with D possibly matching TRBD2 (6 bases). V lost 6 bases and J lost 3, with 9 bases in between. Germline assignment: CDR1 SQVTM and CDR2 ANQGSEA. The CDR3 is 11 residues long. The CDR3 protein is CSVRDFYEQYF. The CDR3 nucleotides read TGCAGCGTCCGGGACTTCTACGAGCAGTACTTC.

The chain couples TRBV3-1 (or the pseudogene TRBV3-2) to TRBJ2-5; 9 bases are shared with TRBD1. The CDR3 is 15 amino acids. V lost 4 bases, J lost 0 bases, and 3 bases stayed unmatched. Germline-derived CDR1 and CDR2 are LGHDT and YNNKEL (reference sequence). In DNA form, the CDR3 reads TGTGCCAGCAGCCCCCGGACAGGGGACCAAGAGACCCAGTACTTC. Translating gives CASSPRTGDQETQYF.

This chain connects TRBV7-9 to TRBJ2-1, with 13 bases lining up with TRBD2. After removal of 5 bases from V and 6 bases from J, the junction contained 4 bases not matched to a gene. This CDR3 is 15 amino acids long. Germline lookup yields CDR1 SEHNR and CDR2 FQNEAQ (reference sequence). As DNA, the CDR3 is TGTGCCAGCAGCGCGGGACTAGCGGGGAGCAATGAGCAGTTCTTC. The encoded protein is CASSAGLAGSNEQFF. Variable domain in full (rest from reference TRBV7-9 and TRBJ2-1): DTGVSQNPRHKITKRGQNVTFRCDPISEHNRLYWYRQTLGQGPEFLTYFQNEAQLEKSRLLSDRFSAERPKGSFSTLEIQRTEQGDSAMYLCASSAGLAGSNEQFFGPGTRLTVL.

The chain joins TRBV19 to TRBJ1-2, with a tentative D call TRBD1 (5 bases). The V end was cut by 7 bases, the J end by 4 bases, with 13 bases between. This CDR3 contains 13 residues. CDR1 and CDR2 from the germline V gene are LNHDA and SQIVND (reference sequence). The CDR3 DNA follows: TGTGCCAGTAATCCGGGGCTGGCCTATGGCTACACCTTC. Translating gives CASNPGLAYGYTF.